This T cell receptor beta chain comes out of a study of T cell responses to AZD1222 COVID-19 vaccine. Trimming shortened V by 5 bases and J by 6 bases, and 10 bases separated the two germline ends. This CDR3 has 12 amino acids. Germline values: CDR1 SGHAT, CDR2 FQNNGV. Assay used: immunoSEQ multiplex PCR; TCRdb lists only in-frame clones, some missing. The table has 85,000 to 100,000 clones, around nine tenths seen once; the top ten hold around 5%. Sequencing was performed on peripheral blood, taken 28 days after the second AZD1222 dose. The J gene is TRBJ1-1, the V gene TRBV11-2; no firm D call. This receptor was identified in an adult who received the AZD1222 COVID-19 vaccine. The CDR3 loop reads CASSPPRSEAFF. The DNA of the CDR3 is TGTGCCAGCAGCCCACCCCGCTCTGAAGCTTTCTTT. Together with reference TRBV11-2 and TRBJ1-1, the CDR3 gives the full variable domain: EAGVAQSPRYKIIEKRQSVAFWCNPISGHATLYWYQQILGQGPKLLIQFQNNGVVDDSQLPKDRFSAERLKGVDSTLKIQPAKLEDSAVYLCASSPPRSEAFFGQGTRLTVV.